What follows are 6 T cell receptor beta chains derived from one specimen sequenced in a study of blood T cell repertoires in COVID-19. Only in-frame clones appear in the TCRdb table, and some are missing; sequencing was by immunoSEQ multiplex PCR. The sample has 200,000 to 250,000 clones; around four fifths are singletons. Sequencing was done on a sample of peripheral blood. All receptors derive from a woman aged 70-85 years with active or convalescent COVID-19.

The CDR3 DNA sequence: TGTGCCAGCAGTCTCCCTACATGGACAGGTGGCTACACCTTC. It encodes CASSLPTWTGGYTF. The chain couples TRBV28 to TRBJ1-2; 7 nucleotides match TRBD1. The CDR3 spans 14 residues. Germline V gene sequence: CDR1 MDHEN, CDR2 SYDVKM. V lost 5 bases, J lost 7 bases, and 10 bases stayed unmatched.

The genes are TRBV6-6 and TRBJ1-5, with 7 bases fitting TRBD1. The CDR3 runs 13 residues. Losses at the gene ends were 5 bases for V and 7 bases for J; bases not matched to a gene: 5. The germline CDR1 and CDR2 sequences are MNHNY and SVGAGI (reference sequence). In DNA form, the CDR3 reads TGTGCCAGCAGTACAGGGGTGTGGCAGCCCCAGCATTTT. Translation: CASSTGVWQPQHF.

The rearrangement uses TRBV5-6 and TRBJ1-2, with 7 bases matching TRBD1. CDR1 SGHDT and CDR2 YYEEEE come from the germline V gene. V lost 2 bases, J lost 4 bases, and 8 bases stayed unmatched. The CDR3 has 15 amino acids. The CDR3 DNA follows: TGTGCCAGCAGCTTAAGAGGGGGCTGGGTCTATGGCTACACCTTC. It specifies CASSLRGGWVYGYTF.

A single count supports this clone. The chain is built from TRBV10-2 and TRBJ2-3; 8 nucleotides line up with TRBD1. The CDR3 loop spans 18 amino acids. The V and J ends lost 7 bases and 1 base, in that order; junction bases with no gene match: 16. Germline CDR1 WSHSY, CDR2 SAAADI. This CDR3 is CASTPRGAGTGGTDTQYF. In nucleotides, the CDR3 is TGCGCCAGCACCCCCAGGGGGGCCGGGACAGGAGGCACAGATACGCAGTATTTT.

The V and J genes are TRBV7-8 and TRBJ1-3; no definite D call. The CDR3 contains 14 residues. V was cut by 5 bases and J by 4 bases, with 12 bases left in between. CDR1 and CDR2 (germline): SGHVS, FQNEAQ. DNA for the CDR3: TGTGCCAGCAGCCTAGGTGCGGGGGGAAACACCATATATTTT. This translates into CASSLGAGGNTIYF.

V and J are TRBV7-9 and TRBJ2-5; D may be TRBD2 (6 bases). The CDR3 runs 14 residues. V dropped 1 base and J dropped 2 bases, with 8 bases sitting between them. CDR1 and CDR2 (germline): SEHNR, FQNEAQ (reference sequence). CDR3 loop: CASSLVGGQETQYF. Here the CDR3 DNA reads TGTGCCAGCAGCTTAGTGGGGGGTCAAGAGACCCAGTACTTC. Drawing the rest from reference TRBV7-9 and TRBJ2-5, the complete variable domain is DTGVSQNPRHKITKRGQNVTFRCDPISEHNRLYWYRQTLGQGPEFLTYFQNEAQLEKSRLLSDRFSAERPKGSFSTLEIQRTEQGDSAMYLCASSLVGGQETQYFGPGTRLLVL.